The 8 T cell receptor beta chains listed next were all sequenced from one sample in a study of T cell responses to AZD1222 COVID-19 vaccine. The method was immunoSEQ multiplex PCR; TCRdb's version includes in-frame clones alone and lacks a portion of them. The sample contains 110,000 to 150,000 clones, 93% of which appear only once. The material sequenced was peripheral blood, taken on day 0 of AZD1222 vaccination. Receptors originate from an adult in good health.

V is TRBV5-6 and J is TRBJ2-3; TRBD2 matches 7 bases. The V gene end was trimmed by 4 bases and the J gene end by 4 bases; junction bases not matched to a gene: 6. The CDR3 runs 14 residues. CDR1 is SGHDT, CDR2 YYEEEE, per germline. This CDR3 reads CASSPSGTSDTQYF. DNA for the CDR3: TGTGCCAGCAGCCCTAGCGGAACCTCAGATACGCAGTATTTT.

This clone was seen just once. The gene calls are TRBV3-1 (or the pseudogene TRBV3-2) and TRBJ2-2; 7 bases map to TRBD2. V was pared by 4 bases and J by 6 bases, with 2 bases of the junction left unmatched. The CDR3 is made up of 13 amino acids. Per germline, CDR1 LGHDT and CDR2 YNNKEL (reference sequence). The CDR3 loop is CASSLGGAGELFF. The CDR3 DNA sequence: TGTGCCAGCAGCCTGGGGGGGGCCGGGGAGCTGTTTTTT.

J is TRBJ2-1 and V is TRBV6-1; 13 bases are shared with TRBD2. The CDR3 contains 15 residues. The germline V gene encodes CDR1 MNHNS and CDR2 SASEGT. The junction had 3 bases not matched to a gene; V was cut back by 1 base and J by 9 bases. The CDR3 loop reads CASSEGLAGGSEQFF. Written as DNA, the CDR3 is TGTGCCAGCAGTGAAGGACTAGCGGGAGGTAGTGAGCAGTTCTTC.

The CDR3 bases are TGTGCCAGCAGCTTGTCTGGCCCCCCGACCACTGAAGCTTTCTTT. The encoded protein is CASSLSGPPTTEAFF. The genes are TRBV5-5 and TRBJ1-1; D gene uncertain. Germline CDR1 is SGHKS and CDR2 is YYEKEE (reference sequence). The CDR3 is made up of 15 amino acids. V gave up 1 base and J gave up 4 bases, with 14 bases separating them.

The rearrangement joins TRBV5-6 to TRBJ1-2; D gene ambiguous. V lost 1 base to trimming and J lost 1 base, with 11 bases between them. This CDR3 has 15 residues. Per the germline V gene, CDR1 is SGHDT and CDR2 is YYEEEE. The CDR3 loop reads CASSLLNSLNYGYTF. Written as DNA, the CDR3 is TGTGCCAGCAGCTTGCTTAACAGCCTTAACTATGGCTACACCTTC.

V and J are TRBV2 and TRBJ1-3; D gene uncertain. The CDR3 length is 14 residues. Trimming removed 6 bases from V and 0 bases from J, with 9 bases in between. Germline V gene lookup returns CDR1 SNHLY and CDR2 FYNNEI. This CDR3 reads CASSFISSGNTIYF. DNA for the CDR3: TGTGCCAGCAGCTTTATTAGCTCTGGAAACACCATATATTTT.

This clone was seen once. The chain employs TRBV19 and TRBJ2-7; D is possibly TRBD2 (5 bases). The V and J ends lost 1 base and 6 bases respectively, with 13 bases between them. This CDR3 has 14 residues. Per the germline V gene, CDR1 is LNHDA and CDR2 is SQIVND (reference sequence). The CDR3 region has the DNA TGTGCCAGTAGTATAGGGCTAGCTTCGGGCGAGCAGTACTTC. This encodes CASSIGLASGEQYF.

The J gene is TRBJ1-6, the V gene TRBV28; D ambiguous. In germline, CDR1 is MDHEN, CDR2 SYDVKM. There are 15 residues in the CDR3. The V and J ends lost 3 bases and 0 bases respectively, with 6 bases between them. The chain's CDR3 is CASSLRSSYNSPLHF. The CDR3 DNA reads as TGTGCCAGCAGTTTGCGGAGCTCCTATAATTCACCCCTCCACTTT.